A selection of T cell receptor beta chains follows, all from one sample in a study of cytomegalovirus exposure and HLA in healthy donors. Produced via immunoSEQ multiplex PCR; TCRdb's table is partial and in-frame only. The sample consists of about 140,000 clones, just under 85% of them appearing once. What was sequenced was PBMCs. The receptors were sampled from a woman in her thirties or forties in good health and CMV-seronegative. CDR3s include the opening cysteine and the closing phenylalanine or tryptophan. D genes are given only for firm matches. Clone size is shown for a subset of rows, as once, few, many or a class of expanded clone.

>NA|13|TRBJ1-1|TRBV5-1|NA
TGCGCCAGCAGCTTGGCGGGGAGCACTGAAGCTTTCTTT
CASSLAGSTEAFF
>NA|13|TRBJ2-7|TRBV7-3|few
TGTGCCAGCAGCTTAACACCCGGACTGGAGCAGTACTTC
CASSLTPGLEQYF
>TRBD1|15|TRBJ2-7|TRBV5-1|NA
TGCGCCAGCAGCTTGCGGGGACAGGGGCTCTACGAGCAGTACTTC
CASSLRGQGLYEQYF
>TRBD1|14|TRBJ1-5|TRBV5-6|few
TGTGCCAGCAGCTTCGGACAGGACCCTCAGCCCCAGCATTTT
CASSFGQDPQPQHF
>TRBD1|14|TRBJ1-5|TRBV19|NA
TGTGCCAGTAGTGCCTTGACAGGGCGCCAGCCCCAGCATTTT
CASSALTGRQPQHF
>NA|12|TRBJ2-2|TRBV7-3|NA
TGTGCCAGCTCTGGGGGCCCCGGGGAGCTGTTTTTT
CASSGGPGELFF
>NA|13|TRBJ1-6|TRBV7-2|NA
TGTGCCAGCAGCCCACAACAGGAGACACCCCTCCACTTT
CASSPQQETPLHF
>NA|14|TRBJ1-6|TRBV19|once
TGTGCCAGTAGTATAACGGGGGTTGGCTCACCCCTCCACTTT
CASSITGVGSPLHF
>NA|15|TRBJ1-1|TRBV7-9|NA
TGTGCCAGCAGCCCCTGGCAGGGGATGAACACTGAAGCTTTCTTT
CASSPWQGMNTEAFF
>NA|13|TRBJ2-5|TRBV7-9|NA
TGTGCCAGCAGCTTAGGCAGCCAAGAGACCCAGTACTTC
CASSLGSQETQYF
>NA|15|TRBJ2-1|TRBV2|NA
TGTGCCAGCAGTGAATGGTCGCTAGCGCGGAATGAGCAGTTCTTC
CASSEWSLARNEQFF
>NA|15|TRBJ2-2|TRBV19|NA
TGTGCCAGTAGTTATAGCGGCATTCGTTCCGGGGAGCTGTTTTTT
CASSYSGIRSGELFF
>NA|14|TRBJ1-1|TRBV28|NA
TGTGCCAGCAGTTCCCCGGGACAGAACACTGAAGCTTTCTTT
CASSSPGQNTEAFF
>NA|14|TRBJ1-2|TRBV19|NA
TGTGCCAGTAGTAGCTCGACAGTGCTGATGGGCTACACCTTC
CASSSSTVLMGYTF
>TRBD2|16|TRBJ2-7|TRBV4-1|NA
TGCGCCAGCAGCCATATATCGGGAGCGGGAGCGGTCGAGCAGTACTTC
CASSHISGAGAVEQYF
>NA|14|TRBJ2-1|TRBV30|NA
TGTGCCCGCCGAAGCGCTGGTCATTACAATGAGCAGTTCTTC
CARRSAGHYNEQFF
>TRBD1|12|TRBJ2-7|TRBV28|NA
TGTGCCACTCGACAGGGGGGCTACGAGCAGTACTTC
CATRQGGYEQYF
>NA|19|TRBJ2-5|TRBV11-2|NA
TGTGCCAGCAGCTTAGATACGCGGGCGGGGGCTATACAACAAGAGACCCAGTACTTC
CASSLDTRAGAIQQETQYF
>TRBD1|16|TRBJ1-6|TRBV28|NA
TGTGCCAGCAGTCCTCGGACAGGGAGGAATAATTCACCCCTCCACTTT
CASSPRTGRNNSPLHF
>TRBD2|13|TRBJ2-7|TRBV5-6|NA
TGTGCCAGCAGCTCCGGGACTAGCTACGAGCAGTACTTC
CASSSGTSYEQYF
>TRBD2|14|TRBJ2-7|TRBV5-4|NA
TGTGCCAGCAGCCCAGATAGCGGGAGCGCGGAGCAGTACTTC
CASSPDSGSAEQYF
>NA|12|TRBJ1-1|TRBV11-2|NA
TGTGCCAGCAGCTTAGACGTCAGGGAAGCTTTCTTT
CASSLDVREAFF
>NA|14|TRBJ1-2|TRBV28|few
TGTGCCAGCAGTTTCGCCAGGGGTCACTATGGCTACACCTTC
CASSFARGHYGYTF
>NA|13|TRBJ2-5|TRBV29-1|once
TGCAGCGTGGGAGCGAGGTACCAAGAGACCCAGTACTTC
CSVGARYQETQYF
>TRBD2|16|TRBJ2-7|TRBV9|NA
TGTGCCAGCAGCAAAGGACTAGCGGAAACCGCCTACGAGCAGTACTTC
CASSKGLAETAYEQYF
>TRBD1|17|TRBJ1-4|TRBV30|few
TGTGCCTGGAAGAGGAAAGGACAGGGACAAACGGACGAAAAACTGTTTTTT
CAWKRKGQGQTDEKLFF
>NA|15|TRBJ1-3|TRBV4-3|NA
TGCGCCAGCAGCCACACATCGTCCTCTGGAAACACCATATATTTT
CASSHTSSSGNTIYF
>TRBD1|15|TRBJ1-6|TRBV5-6|few
TGTGCCAGCAGCTCCCTGGCAGGGGGCTATTCACCCCTCCACTTT
CASSSLAGGYSPLHF